The 6 T cell receptor beta chains listed next were all sequenced from one sample in a study of CD8 T cells in ankylosing spondylitis (dated by TCRdb to the late 2010s). Library method: 5' RACE. TCRdb records Illumina HiSeq 2500 as the sequencer. TCRdb cleaned the public reads at Q25 with fastp, built clones with MiXCR and kept in-frame beta chains. Each CDR3 protein gets just one entry, which takes the most common genes and DNA from the rows behind it. This sample holds 450,000 to 550,000 distinct CDR3 sequences; roughly 5.3% were observed only once. The ten top clones hold around 3.5% of the sample. Their specific antigens are unknown. Beyond this particular receptor, the publication reports: Blood from ankylosing spondylitis patients appeared to be characterized by a TCR beta motif composed of roughly 8 highly homologous amino acid variants.

The material sequenced was blood, either unsorted or a sorted T cell fraction (not recorded which). Every receptor here comes from a male donor with ankylosing spondylitis.

This clonotype was seen at least ten times. The chain is built from TRBV27 and TRBJ1-2; possibly TRBD1 for D (5 bases). V lost 6 bases, J lost 3 bases, and 14 bases lay in between. Germline CDR1 is MNHEY and CDR2 is SMNVEV (reference sequence). The CDR3 is 14 amino acids. DNA for the CDR3: TGTGCCAGCAGGGGACTGGGGTCAGACTATGGCTACACCTTC. It specifies CASRGLGSDYGYTF.

This clonotype was observed a few times. The V call is TRBV5-1, the J call TRBJ2-1, with TRBD2 as a possible D gene (6 bases). Trimming took off 4 bases at V and 2 bases at J, with 13 bases between the two ends. Germline assignment: CDR1 SGHRS and CDR2 YFSETQ. This CDR3 contains 15 residues. The CDR3, as DNA: TGCGCCAGCAGCCCCCGACTAGGAGCCTACAATGAGCAGTTCTTC. Translating gives CASSPRLGAYNEQFF.

Notes on this clonotype: An end of the junction differs from the germline gene, which may be a read error. The V gene is TRBV3-1, the J gene TRBJ2-5, with 13 bases lining up with TRBD2. The CDR3 consists of 15 residues. CDR1 is LGHDT, CDR2 YNNKEL, per germline (reference sequence). In DNA, the CDR3 is TGTGCCAGCAGCTACAACGGACTAGCGGGAGAGGCCCAGTACTTC. It codes for CASSYNGLAGEAQYF.

This clonotype was detected ten times or more. The chain uses TRBV6-5 and TRBJ1-1, with 7 bases aligning to TRBD1. Trimming took 2 bases from V and 4 from J; bases not matched to a gene: 4. The CDR3 extends over 14 amino acids. Germline-derived CDR1 and CDR2 are MNHEY and SVGAGI. The CDR3, as DNA: TGTGCCAGCAGTTACGCCGGACAGGTCACTGAAGCTTTCTTT. It codes for CASSYAGQVTEAFF.

This clonotype was counted many times. The chain couples TRBV15 to TRBJ1-3; D is unresolved. V shed 0 bases and J shed 0 bases, with 6 bases lying between them. Germline lookup yields CDR1 LNHNV and CDR2 YYDKDF (reference sequence). The CDR3 has 15 residues. This CDR3 reads CATSRDISSGNTIYF. Here the CDR3 DNA reads TGTGCCACCAGCAGAGATATAAGCTCTGGAAACACCATATATTTT.

The table lists this clonotype with many counts. This rearrangement joins TRBV5-1 to TRBJ2-7, with D possibly being TRBD2 (7 bases). V dropped 3 bases and J dropped 0 bases, with 19 bases sitting between them. The germline CDR1 and CDR2 sequences are SGHRS and YFSETQ. The CDR3 is 17 residues long. The CDR3 loop is CASSSPTRGGFSYEQYF. The DNA of the CDR3 is TGCGCCAGCAGCTCCCCAACTAGGGGGGGGTTCTCCTACGAGCAGTACTTC.